The rows below give T cell receptor beta chains drawn from one sample of a study of T cells in Graves' hyperthyroidism and ophthalmopathy. TCRdb fed the multiplex PCR reads into MiXCR, producing one record per CDR3 protein. The table lists around 290,000 distinct CDR3 sequences, more than 10% of them singletons. The source material was blood. The receptors here all came from a woman aged 25-40 years with Graves' hyperthyroidism that later progressed to Graves' ophthalmopathy. The CDR3 runs from the conserved cysteine through the conserved F or W. The order of the fields is D gene, clone size, V gene, J gene, CDR3 DNA, CDR3 protein. D genes are given only for firm matches. Size values are once, few and many counts, or a class for expanded clones, and some rows have none.

TRBD1	.	TRBV13	TRBJ2-2	TGTGCCAGCAGACGGGGACAGAAGAACACCGGGGAGCTGTCTTTT	CASRRGQKNTGELSF
.	many	TRBV12-3/TRBV12-4	TRBJ1-1	TGTGCCAGCAGTTATACAGGGAGCGAAGCTTTCTTT	CASSYTGSEAFF
TRBD2	.	TRBV5-6	TRBJ2-7	TGTGCCAGCAGCCGAGGGGCTAGCGGGAGTTCCTACGAGCAGTACTTC	CASSRGASGSSYEQYF
.	many	TRBV10-3	TRBJ2-3	TGTGCCATCAGTGAGTCTCCAGGGAAAAGTGCAGATACGCAGTATTTT	CAISESPGKSADTQYF
.	few	TRBV14	TRBJ1-6	TGTGCCAGCAGCCAGAACTACAGTCCCTCTTCACCCCTCCACTTT	CASSQNYSPSSPLHF
.	many	TRBV6-1	TRBJ1-1	TGTGCCAGCAGTGAACGGAGGTTCGACACTGAAGCTTTCTTT	CASSERRFDTEAFF
TRBD2	many	TRBV5-1	TRBJ2-3	TGCGCCAGCAGCTTGCCTAGCGGAAGCACAGATACGCAGTATTTT	CASSLPSGSTDTQYF
TRBD2	many	TRBV7-6	TRBJ2-7	TGTGCCAGCAGCCCGGGACTAGCGTACTCCTACGAGCAGTACTTC	CASSPGLAYSYEQYF
TRBD2	.	TRBV28	TRBJ2-2	TGTGCCAGCAGTTTTCAAGCGGGAGGGCCCGGGGAGCTGTTTTTT	CASSFQAGGPGELFF
.	few	TRBV13	TRBJ1-2	TGTGCCAGCAGCTATAGTAATAGGGGACAAAGTAAGGGCTACACCTTC	CASSYSNRGQSKGYTF
.	many	TRBV18	TRBJ2-2	TGTGCCAGCTCACCCCTAAGTGACGCCGGGGAGCTGTTTTTT	CASSPLSDAGELFF
.	many	TRBV28	TRBJ2-1	TGTGCCAGCAACGACCCCGCCCGACTAGTAGGCTACAATGAGCAGTTCTTC	CASNDPARLVGYNEQFF
.	many	TRBV6-2/TRBV6-3	TRBJ1-4	TGTGCCAGCACCGAGACAGCAACTAATGAAAAACTGTTTTTT	CASTETATNEKLFF
.	many	TRBV30	TRBJ1-2	TGTGCCTGGAGTATGTGGCAGGGAGGGTACTATGGCTACACCTTC	CAWSMWQGGYYGYTF
.	many	TRBV28	TRBJ1-1	TGTGCCGGAAAGACAGCGGAGAACACTGAAGCTTTCTTT	CAGKTAENTEAFF
.	few	TRBV7-9	TRBJ1-2	TGTGCCAGCTCCGGGACCCCGGGGGGCTACACCTTC	CASSGTPGGYTF
.	many	TRBV7-2	TRBJ1-3	TGTGCCAGCAGCTTAGAGACGGACTCTGGAAACACCATATATTTT	CASSLETDSGNTIYF
.	many	TRBV28	TRBJ2-7	TGTGCCAGCAGTTTAAGAGGTGGCGGCAGGGACTACGAGCAGTACTTC	CASSLRGGGRDYEQYF
.	many	TRBV28	TRBJ2-5	TGTGCCAGCAGTCCAAGCGGGCCCGTGAAGACCCAGTACTTC	CASSPSGPVKTQYF
.	many	TRBV6-2/TRBV6-3	TRBJ2-3	TGTGCCACCTCGATTACGGGACTCACCACAGATACGCAGTATTTT	CATSITGLTTDTQYF
.	many	TRBV27	TRBJ2-5	TGTGCCAGCAGTGTCCCCAGGGCAAAGACCCAGTACTTC	CASSVPRAKTQYF
.	few	TRBV5-5	TRBJ2-5	TGTGCCAGCAGCTTGCAGGGGATGGGTGAGACCCAGTACTTC	CASSLQGMGETQYF
TRBD1	.	TRBV6-1	TRBJ2-7	TGTGCCAGCAGTGAACACAGGGGCCCGTCCTACGAGCGGTACTTC	CASSEHRGPSYERYF